This TCR beta chain was observed in a study of response to subunit inactivated influenza vaccine. Study observations and caveats: Few new T cells, the authors suggested, are recruited by each seasonal influenza vaccination.

TCRdb independently ran MiXCR on the RT-PCR reads; one entry per CDR3 protein. The repertoire includes fewer than 650,000 distinct CDR3 sequences, under 15% of them detected once, and roughly 14% sits in the top ten. Comments on this clonotype: As yet, its antigen is unknown.

Germline CDR1 LGHDT, CDR2 YNNKEL (reference sequence). V lost 3 bases, J lost 6 bases, and 12 bases stayed unmatched. This CDR3 is 16 amino acids long. The rearrangement links TRBV3-1 to TRBJ2-3; 7 bases are a match to TRBD1. This specimen was PBMCs from blood, taken 45 days after vaccination. This TCR was sampled from a man between 45 and 60 years old who received an inactivated influenza vaccine. The CDR3 DNA reads as TGTGCCAGCAGCCATCGACAGGGAGTTAGGTGGGATACGCAGTATTTT. It encodes CASSHRQGVRWDTQYF.